This TCR beta chain originates from a study of CD8+ T cells in alopecia areata. Notes on the study in general: Normal skin's resident alphabeta T cells are sequenced alongside lesional scalp T cells. Patients shared TCRs less clearly than mice did, possibly for HLA-related reasons. With tofacitinib ongoing, many expanded lesional clones persisted in both scalp and blood.

Isolated RNA was reverse transcribed into cDNA used as the sequencing template. Sequencing was performed with immunoSEQ multiplex PCR; in TCRdb, only in-frame clones are kept and a portion is missing. The table lists about 97,000 clones, 50% to 60% of them singletons. Points on this clone: Antigen unknown.

The V and J ends lost 5 bases and 2 bases respectively, with 8 bases between them. This CDR3 is built from 13 residues. The germline gives CDR1 ENHRY, CDR2 SYGVKD. Documented treatment: oral pan-JAK inhibitor, 5-10 mg twice daily. V gene TRBV10-3 combines with J gene TRBJ2-3; D unresolved. This sequence was found in a human donor with alopecia areata. Material: CD8+ T cells sorted from blood, obtained between weeks 55 and 65, from a patient treated with tofacitinib. The DNA of the CDR3 is TGTGCCATCAGTACGAAGAACACAGATACGCAGTATTTT. Its protein product is CAISTKNTDTQYF.